A single sample is the source of the 2 T cell receptor beta chains below, sequenced in a study of shared clonotypes between healthy human individuals (TCRdb year 2020). Libraries were constructed by the immunoSEQ multiplex PCR assay. TCRdb's version of the immuneACCESS table is confined to in-frame rearrangements and falls short of the full clone set. An unresolved V gene accounts for under half of the shortfall where checked; the remainder is of unknown origin. A total of 2,500,000 or so clones appear in this sample, approximately 92% of them only once. The ten largest clones represent over 0.12% of the sample. The sequenced sample consisted of naive CD4+ T cells sorted from blood. The meaning of the sample's cell subset or site label: CD45RA+ positively selected. The receptors were gathered from a man in his late teens or twenties in good health.

The chain employs TRBV5-6 and TRBJ1-2; 12 bases are a match to TRBD1. V lost 4 bases and J lost 7; bases outside the gene matches: 2. Germline lookup yields CDR1 SGHDT and CDR2 YYEEEE. The CDR3 is made up of 13 amino acids. CDR3 sequence: CASSRDRGPGYTF. The DNA of the CDR3 is TGTGCCAGCAGCCGGGACAGGGGGCCTGGCTACACCTTC.

The chain uses TRBV5-4 and TRBJ2-3; perhaps TRBD2 as D (5 bases). The CDR3 spans 13 residues. CDR1 and CDR2 (germline): SGHNT, YYREEE (reference sequence). Trimming took 9 bases from V and 2 from J, leaving 13 bases between them. CDR3 amino acids: CATRTSYTDTQYF. The CDR3 DNA reads TGTGCCACCCGGACTTCCTACACAGATACGCAGTATTTT.